This T cell receptor (beta chain) is drawn from a study of OX40 agonist ivuxolimab in advanced cancers. Germline assignment: CDR1 SGHRS and CDR2 YFSETQ. Unmatched junction bases numbered 1, after V lost 4 bases and J lost 1 base. The CDR3 consists of 13 residues. TCRdb's table, derived via immunoSEQ multiplex PCR, lists solely in-frame clones and lacks some. This table holds 60,000 to 65,000 clones, around 84% found once. The chain joins TRBV5-1 to TRBJ2-7; 8 nucleotides line up with TRBD2. The specimen comprised CD4+ or CD8+ T cells sorted from blood, sampled in a trial of the OX40 agonist ivuxolimab. The receptor's source is an adult with an advanced solid tumor such as melanoma, head and neck, liver or kidney cancer. In nucleotides, the CDR3 is TGCGCCAGCAGCCGGGGGGGTTCCTACGAGCAGTACTTC. It translates to CASSRGGSYEQYF. Combining the CDR3 with reference TRBV5-1 and TRBJ2-7 gives the whole variable domain KAGVTQTPRYLIKTRGQQVTLSCSPISGHRSVSWYQQTPGQGLQFLFEYFSETQRNKGNFPGRFSGRQFSNSRSEMNVSTLELGDSALYLCASSRGGSYEQYFGPGTRLTVT.